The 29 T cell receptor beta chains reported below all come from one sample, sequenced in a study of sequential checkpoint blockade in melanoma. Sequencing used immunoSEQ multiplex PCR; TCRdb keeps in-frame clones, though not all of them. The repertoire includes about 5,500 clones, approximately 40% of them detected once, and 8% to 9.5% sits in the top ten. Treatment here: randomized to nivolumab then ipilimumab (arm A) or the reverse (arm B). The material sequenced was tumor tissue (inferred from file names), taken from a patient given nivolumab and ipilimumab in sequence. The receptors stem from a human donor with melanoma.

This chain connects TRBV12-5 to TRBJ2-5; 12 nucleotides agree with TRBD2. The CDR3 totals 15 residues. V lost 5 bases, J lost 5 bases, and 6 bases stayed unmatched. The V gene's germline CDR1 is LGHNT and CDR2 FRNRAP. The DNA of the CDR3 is TGTGCTAGTGGTCCCCGACTAGCGGGGGTGGAGACCCAGTACTTC. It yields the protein CASGPRLAGVETQYF.

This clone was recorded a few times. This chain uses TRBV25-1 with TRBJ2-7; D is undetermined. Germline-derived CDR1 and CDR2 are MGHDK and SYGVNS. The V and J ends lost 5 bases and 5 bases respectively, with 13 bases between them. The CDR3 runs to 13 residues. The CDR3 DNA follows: TGTGCCAGCAGTTATAGGTCCGGTCACGAGCAGTACTTC. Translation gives CASSYRSGHEQYF.

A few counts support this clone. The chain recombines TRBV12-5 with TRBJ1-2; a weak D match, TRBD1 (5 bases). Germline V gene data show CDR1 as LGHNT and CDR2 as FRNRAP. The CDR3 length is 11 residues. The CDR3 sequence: CAIRGDYGYTF. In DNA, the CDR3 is TGTGCCATAAGGGGCGACTATGGCTACACCTTC.

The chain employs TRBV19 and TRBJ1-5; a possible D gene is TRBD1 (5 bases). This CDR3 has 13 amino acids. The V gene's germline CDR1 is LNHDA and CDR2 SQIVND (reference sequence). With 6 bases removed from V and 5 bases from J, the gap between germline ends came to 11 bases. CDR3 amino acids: CASRRDGDQPQHF. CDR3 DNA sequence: TGTGCCAGTAGAAGGGACGGTGATCAGCCCCAGCATTTT.

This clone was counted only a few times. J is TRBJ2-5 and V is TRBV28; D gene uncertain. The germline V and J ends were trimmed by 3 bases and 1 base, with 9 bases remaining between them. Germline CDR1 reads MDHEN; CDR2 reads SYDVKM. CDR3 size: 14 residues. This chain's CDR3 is CASSFPGRQETQYF. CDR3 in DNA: TGTGCCAGCAGTTTCCCTGGGCGCCAAGAGACCCAGTACTTC.

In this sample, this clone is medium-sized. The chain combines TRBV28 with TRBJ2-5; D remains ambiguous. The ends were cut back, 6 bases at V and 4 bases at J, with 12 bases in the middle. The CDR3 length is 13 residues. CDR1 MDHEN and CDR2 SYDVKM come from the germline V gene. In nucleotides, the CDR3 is TGTGCCAGCAGCCCGGCAGTTCCAGAGACCCAGTACTTC. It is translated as CASSPAVPETQYF.

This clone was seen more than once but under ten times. For the CDR3, the DNA is TGTGCCAGTAGTATATTTCAGCGGGAGGGCCAGGGGTGGAATGAGCAGTTCTTC. Translated: CASSIFQREGQGWNEQFF. The V call is TRBV19, the J call TRBJ2-1; 10 nucleotides line up with TRBD2. J gave up 7 bases and V 2 bases, and 14 bases lay outside the gene matches. CDR3 size: 18 residues. Germline lookup yields CDR1 LNHDA and CDR2 SQIVND (reference sequence).

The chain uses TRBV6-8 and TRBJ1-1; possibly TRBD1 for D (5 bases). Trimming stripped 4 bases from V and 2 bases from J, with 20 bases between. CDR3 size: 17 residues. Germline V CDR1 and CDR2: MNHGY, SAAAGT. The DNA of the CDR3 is TGTGCCAGCAGTTCCCTGACAGTACTCGGGAAAAACACTGAAGCTTTCTTT. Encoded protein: CASSSLTVLGKNTEAFF.

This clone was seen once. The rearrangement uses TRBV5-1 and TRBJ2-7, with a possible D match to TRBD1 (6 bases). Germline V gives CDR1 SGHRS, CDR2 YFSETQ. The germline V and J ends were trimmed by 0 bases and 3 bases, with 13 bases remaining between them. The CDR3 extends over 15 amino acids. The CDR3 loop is CASSLERRTVYEQYF. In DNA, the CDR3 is TGCGCCAGCAGCTTGGAAAGGCGGACAGTCTACGAGCAGTACTTC.

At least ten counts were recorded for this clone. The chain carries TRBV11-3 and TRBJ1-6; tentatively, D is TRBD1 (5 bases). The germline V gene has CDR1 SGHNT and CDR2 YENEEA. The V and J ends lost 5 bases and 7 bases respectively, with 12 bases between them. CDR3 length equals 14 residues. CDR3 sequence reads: CASSHRGNNSPLHF. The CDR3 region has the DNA TGTGCCAGCAGCCACCGGGGCAACAATTCACCCCTCCACTTT.

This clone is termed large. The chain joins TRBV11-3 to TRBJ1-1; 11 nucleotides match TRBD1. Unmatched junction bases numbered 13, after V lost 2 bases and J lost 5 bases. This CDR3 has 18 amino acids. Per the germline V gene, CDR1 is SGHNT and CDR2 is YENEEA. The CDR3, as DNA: TGTGCCAGCAGCTTATACTTTGTCGGGACAGGGGGTTCTACTGAAGCTTTCTTT. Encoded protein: CASSLYFVGTGGSTEAFF.

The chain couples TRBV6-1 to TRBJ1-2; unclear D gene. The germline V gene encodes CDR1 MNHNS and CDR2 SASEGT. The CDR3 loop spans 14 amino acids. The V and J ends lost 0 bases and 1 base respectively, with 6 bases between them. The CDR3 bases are TGTGCCAGCAGTGAAGCGTGGAGTAACTATGGCTACACCTTC. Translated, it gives CASSEAWSNYGYTF.

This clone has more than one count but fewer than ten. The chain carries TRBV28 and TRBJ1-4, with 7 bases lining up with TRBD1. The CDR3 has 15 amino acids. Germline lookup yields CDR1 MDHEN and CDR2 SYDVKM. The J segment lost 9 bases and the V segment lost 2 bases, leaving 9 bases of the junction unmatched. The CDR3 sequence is CASSLISGGRQKLFF. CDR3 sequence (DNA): TGTGCCAGCAGTTTAATATCAGGGGGGAGACAAAAACTGTTTTTT.

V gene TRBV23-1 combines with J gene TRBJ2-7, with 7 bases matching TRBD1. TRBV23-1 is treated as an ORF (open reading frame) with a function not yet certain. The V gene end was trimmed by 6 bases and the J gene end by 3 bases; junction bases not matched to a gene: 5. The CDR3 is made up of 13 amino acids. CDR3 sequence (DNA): TGCGCCAGCAGCTGGGACAGTAGCTACGAGCAGTACTTC. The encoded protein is CASSWDSSYEQYF.

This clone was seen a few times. The CDR3 loop reads CASSDRADGYTF. CDR3 in DNA: TGTGCCAGCAGCGACAGAGCGGATGGCTACACCTTC. The V call is TRBV9, the J call TRBJ1-2; D gene ambiguous. The CDR3 is made up of 12 amino acids. The germline CDR1 and CDR2 sequences are SGDLS and YYNGEE. Trimming removed 3 bases from V and 6 bases from J, with 9 bases in between. Filled out from reference TRBV9 and TRBJ1-2, the complete variable domain reads DSGVTQTPKHLITATGQRVTLRCSPRSGDLSVYWYQQSLDQGLQFLIQYYNGEERAKGNILERFSAQQFPDLHSELNLSSLELGDSALYFCASSDRADGYTFGSGTRLTVV.

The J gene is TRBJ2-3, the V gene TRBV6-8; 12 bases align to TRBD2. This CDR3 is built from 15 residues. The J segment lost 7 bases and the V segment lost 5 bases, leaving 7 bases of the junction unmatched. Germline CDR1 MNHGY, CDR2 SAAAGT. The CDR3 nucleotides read TGTGCCAGCAGTCGACTAGCGGGAGCAGGAAATACGCAGTATTTT. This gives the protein CASSRLAGAGNTQYF.

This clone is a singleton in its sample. In nucleotides, the CDR3 is TGTGCCAGCAGCCAAGGCGGGATCCAAGAGACCCAGTACTTC. Amino acid sequence: CASSQGGIQETQYF. The chain is built from TRBV14 and TRBJ2-5; TRBD2 is a possible D gene (6 bases). This CDR3 has 14 residues. CDR1 and CDR2 (germline): SGHDN, FVKESK. V lost 1 base and J 1 base, leaving 7 bases between the germline ends.

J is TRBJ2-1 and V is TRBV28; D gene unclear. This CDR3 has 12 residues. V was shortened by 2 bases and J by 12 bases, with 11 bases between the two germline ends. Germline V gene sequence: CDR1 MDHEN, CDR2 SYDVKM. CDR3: CASSLMWGWQFF. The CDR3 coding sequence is TGTGCCAGCAGTTTAATGTGGGGTTGGCAGTTCTTC.

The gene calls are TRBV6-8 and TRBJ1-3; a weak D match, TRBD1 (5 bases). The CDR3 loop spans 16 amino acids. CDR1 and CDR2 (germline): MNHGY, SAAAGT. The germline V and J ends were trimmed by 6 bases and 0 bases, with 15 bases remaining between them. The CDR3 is CASRDLGASSGNTIYF. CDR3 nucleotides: TGTGCCAGCAGAGATTTAGGGGCTAGCTCTGGAAACACCATATATTTT.

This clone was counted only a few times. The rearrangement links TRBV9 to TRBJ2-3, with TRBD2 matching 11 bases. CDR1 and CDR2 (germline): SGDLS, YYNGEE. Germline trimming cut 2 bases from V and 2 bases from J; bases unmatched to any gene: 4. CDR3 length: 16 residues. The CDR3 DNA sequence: TGTGCCAGCAGCGTGGGACTAGCGGTTTCCACAGATACGCAGTATTTT. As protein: CASSVGLAVSTDTQYF.

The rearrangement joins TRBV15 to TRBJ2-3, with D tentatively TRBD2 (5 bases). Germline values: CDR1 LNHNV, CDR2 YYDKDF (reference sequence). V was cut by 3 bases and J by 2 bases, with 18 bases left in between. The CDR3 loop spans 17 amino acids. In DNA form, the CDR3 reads TGTGCCACCAGCAGGAGCAGAGGGCGGCAATACACAGATACGCAGTATTTT. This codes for CATSRSRGRQYTDTQYF.

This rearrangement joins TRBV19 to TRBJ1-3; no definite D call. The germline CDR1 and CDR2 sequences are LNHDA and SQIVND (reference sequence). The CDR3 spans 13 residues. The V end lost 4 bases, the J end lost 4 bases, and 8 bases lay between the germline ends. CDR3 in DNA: TGTGCCAGTAGTACGAACGGGGGAAACACCATATATTTT. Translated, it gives CASSTNGGNTIYF.

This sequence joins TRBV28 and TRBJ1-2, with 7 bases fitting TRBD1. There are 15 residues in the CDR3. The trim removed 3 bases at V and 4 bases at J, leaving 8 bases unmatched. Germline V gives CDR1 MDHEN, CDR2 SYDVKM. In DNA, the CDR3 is TGTGCCAGCAGTTTCTACAGGGGCTGGGCCTATGGCTACACCTTC. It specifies CASSFYRGWAYGYTF.

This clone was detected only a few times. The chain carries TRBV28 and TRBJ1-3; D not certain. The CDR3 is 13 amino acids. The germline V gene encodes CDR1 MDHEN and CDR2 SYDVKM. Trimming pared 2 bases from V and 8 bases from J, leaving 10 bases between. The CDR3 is CASSLPQQDTIYF. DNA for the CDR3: TGTGCCAGCAGTTTACCCCAACAAGACACCATATATTTT.

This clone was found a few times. The CDR3 is CASSVGPTEAFF. CDR3 in DNA: TGTGCCAGCAGTGTAGGTCCCACTGAAGCTTTCTTT. This rearrangement joins TRBV25-1 to TRBJ1-1, with unresolved D. The germline V gene has CDR1 MGHDK and CDR2 SYGVNS. V was trimmed by 4 bases and J by 4 bases, leaving 7 bases between them. CDR3 length: 12 residues.

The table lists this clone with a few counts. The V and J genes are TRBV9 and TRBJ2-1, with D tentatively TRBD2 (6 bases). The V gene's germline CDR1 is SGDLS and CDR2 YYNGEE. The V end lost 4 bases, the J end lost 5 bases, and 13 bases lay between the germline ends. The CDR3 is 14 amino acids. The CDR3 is CASSLAWGDNEQFF. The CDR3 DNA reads TGTGCCAGCAGCTTAGCGTGGGGGGACAATGAGCAGTTCTTC.

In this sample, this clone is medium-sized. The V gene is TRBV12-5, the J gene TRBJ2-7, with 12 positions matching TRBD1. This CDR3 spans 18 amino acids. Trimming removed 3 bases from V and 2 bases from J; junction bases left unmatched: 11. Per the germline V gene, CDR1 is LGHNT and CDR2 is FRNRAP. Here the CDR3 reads CASGFRFLGTGGPYEQYF. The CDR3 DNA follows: TGTGCTAGTGGTTTTAGGTTTTTGGGGACAGGGGGCCCCTACGAGCAGTACTTC. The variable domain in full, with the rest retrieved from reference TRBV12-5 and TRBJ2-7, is DARVTQTPRHKVTEMGQEVTMRCQPILGHNTVFWYRQTMMQGLELLAYFRNRAPLDDSGMPKDRFSAEMPDATLATLKIQPSEPRDSAVYFCASGFRFLGTGGPYEQYFGPGTRLTVT.

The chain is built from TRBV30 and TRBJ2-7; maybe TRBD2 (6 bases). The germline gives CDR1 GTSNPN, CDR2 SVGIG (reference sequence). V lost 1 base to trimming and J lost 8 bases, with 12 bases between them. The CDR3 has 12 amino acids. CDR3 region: CAWSEVGGKQYF. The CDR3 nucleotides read TGTGCCTGGAGTGAGGTCGGCGGGAAGCAGTACTTC.

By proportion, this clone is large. In nucleotides, the CDR3 is TGTGCCAGCAGTGTCCAGGAAGACTCTGGAAACACCATATATTTT. Protein product: CASSVQEDSGNTIYF. The chain is built from TRBV6-8 and TRBJ1-3; D is ambiguous. The CDR3 is made up of 15 amino acids. Germline CDR1 is MNHGY and CDR2 is SAAAGT. The ends were cut back, 5 bases at V and 0 bases at J, with 11 bases in the middle.